The clone carrying this T cell receptor (beta chain) was seen a few times. Antigen specificity is unknown. The record originates from a study of T cells after yellow fever vaccination. TCRdb independently ran MiXCR on the 5' RACE reads; one entry per CDR3 protein. The sample contains about 400,000 distinct CDR3 sequences, 6% to 8% of which appear only once. Overall study findings and caveats: Within FACS-sorted repertoires, abundant clonotypes contaminating from the bulk population could be present. Post-booster samples contained most primary-vaccination clones (more than 95% CD4, about 90% CD8).

Germline V gene sequence: CDR1 SGHNT, CDR2 YYREEE (reference sequence). The CDR3 consists of 13 residues. V lost 0 bases, J lost 6 bases, and 7 bases lay in between. The V gene is TRBV5-4, the J gene TRBJ2-1; D remains unclear. The sequences come from PBMCs, collected 5 days after the yellow fever booster vaccination. This receptor was identified in a man aged 25-45 years who received the YFV17D yellow fever vaccine. Here the CDR3 reads CASSLAISNEQFF. The CDR3 DNA sequence: TGTGCCAGCAGCTTGGCTATTAGCAATGAGCAGTTCTTC.